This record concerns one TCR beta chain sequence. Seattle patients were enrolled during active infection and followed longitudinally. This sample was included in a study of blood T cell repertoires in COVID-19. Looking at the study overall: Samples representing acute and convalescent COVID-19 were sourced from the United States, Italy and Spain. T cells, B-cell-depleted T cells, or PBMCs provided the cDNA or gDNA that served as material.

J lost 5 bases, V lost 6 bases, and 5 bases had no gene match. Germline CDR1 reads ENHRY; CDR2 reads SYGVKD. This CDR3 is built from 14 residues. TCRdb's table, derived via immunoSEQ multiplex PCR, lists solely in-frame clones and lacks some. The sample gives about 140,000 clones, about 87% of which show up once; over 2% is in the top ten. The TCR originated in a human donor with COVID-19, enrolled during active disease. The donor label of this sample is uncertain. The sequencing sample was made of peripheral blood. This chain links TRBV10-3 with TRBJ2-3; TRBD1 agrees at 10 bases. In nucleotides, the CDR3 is TGTGCCATCAGGACAGGGGGCTTAGGAGATACGCAGTATTTT. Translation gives CAIRTGGLGDTQYF.